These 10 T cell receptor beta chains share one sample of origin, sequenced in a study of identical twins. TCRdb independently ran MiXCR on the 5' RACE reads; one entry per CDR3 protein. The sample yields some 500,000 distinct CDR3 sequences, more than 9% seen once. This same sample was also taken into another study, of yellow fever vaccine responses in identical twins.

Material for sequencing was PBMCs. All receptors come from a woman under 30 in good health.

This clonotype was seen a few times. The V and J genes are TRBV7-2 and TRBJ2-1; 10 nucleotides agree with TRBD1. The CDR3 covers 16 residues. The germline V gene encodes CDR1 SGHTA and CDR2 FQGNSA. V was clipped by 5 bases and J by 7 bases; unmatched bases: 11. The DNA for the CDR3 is TGTGCCAGCAGCCTCCCGGGGACAGGGGTTAAAAATGAGCAGTTCTTC. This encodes CASSLPGTGVKNEQFF.

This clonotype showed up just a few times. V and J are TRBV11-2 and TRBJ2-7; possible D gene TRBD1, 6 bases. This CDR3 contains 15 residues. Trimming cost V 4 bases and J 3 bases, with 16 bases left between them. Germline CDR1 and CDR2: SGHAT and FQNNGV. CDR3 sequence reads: CASSSEPRGYYEQYF. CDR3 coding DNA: TGTGCCAGCAGCTCCGAACCCAGGGGCTACTACGAGCAGTACTTC.

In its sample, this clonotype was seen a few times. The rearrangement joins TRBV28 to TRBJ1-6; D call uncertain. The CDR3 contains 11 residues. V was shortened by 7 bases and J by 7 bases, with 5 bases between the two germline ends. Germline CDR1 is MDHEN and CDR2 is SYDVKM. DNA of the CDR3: TGTGCCAGCAATCAAAATTCACCCCTCCACTTT. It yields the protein CASNQNSPLHF.

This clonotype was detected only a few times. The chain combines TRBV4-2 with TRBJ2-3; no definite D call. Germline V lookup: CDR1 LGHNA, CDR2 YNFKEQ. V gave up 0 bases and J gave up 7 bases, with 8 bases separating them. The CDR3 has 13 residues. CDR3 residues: CASSQDPLNTQYF. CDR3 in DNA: TGTGCCAGCAGCCAAGATCCCCTAAATACGCAGTATTTT.

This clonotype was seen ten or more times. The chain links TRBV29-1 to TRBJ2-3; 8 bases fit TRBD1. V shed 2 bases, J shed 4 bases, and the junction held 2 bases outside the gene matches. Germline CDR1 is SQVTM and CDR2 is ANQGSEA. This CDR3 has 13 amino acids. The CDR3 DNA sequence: TGCAGCGTTGAACAGGGGGCCGCAGATACGCAGTATTTT. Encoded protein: CSVEQGAADTQYF.

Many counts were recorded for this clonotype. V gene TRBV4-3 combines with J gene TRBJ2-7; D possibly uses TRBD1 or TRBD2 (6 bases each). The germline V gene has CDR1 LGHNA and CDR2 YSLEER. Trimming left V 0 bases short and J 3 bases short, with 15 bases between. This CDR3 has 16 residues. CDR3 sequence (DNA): TGCGCCAGCAGCCAAGATGACGGAGGGGGACTCTACGAGCAGTACTTC. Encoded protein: CASSQDDGGGLYEQYF.

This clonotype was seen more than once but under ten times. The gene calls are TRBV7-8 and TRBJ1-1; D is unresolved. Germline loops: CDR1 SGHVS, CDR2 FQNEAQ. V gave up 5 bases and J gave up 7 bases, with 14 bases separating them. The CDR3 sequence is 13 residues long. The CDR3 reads CASSLGPSGEAFF. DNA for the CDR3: TGTGCCAGCAGCCTCGGCCCCTCGGGTGAAGCTTTCTTT.

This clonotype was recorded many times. This chain's CDR3 is CASSDRGSNYGYTF. The CDR3 DNA reads TGTGCCAGCAGCGACAGGGGGTCTAACTATGGCTACACCTTC. V usage is TRBV7-2 and J usage is TRBJ1-2; TRBD1 aligns across 9 bases. In germline, CDR1 is SGHTA, CDR2 FQGNSA. V lost 5 bases and J lost 0; bases outside the gene matches: 1. The CDR3 length is 14 residues.

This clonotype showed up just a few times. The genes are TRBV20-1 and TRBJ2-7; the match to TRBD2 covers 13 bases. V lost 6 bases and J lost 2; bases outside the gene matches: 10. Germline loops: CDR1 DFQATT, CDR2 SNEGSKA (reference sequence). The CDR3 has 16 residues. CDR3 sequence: CSAATGTSGAPYEQYF. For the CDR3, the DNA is TGCAGTGCCGCGACCGGGACTAGCGGGGCCCCCTACGAGCAGTACTTC.

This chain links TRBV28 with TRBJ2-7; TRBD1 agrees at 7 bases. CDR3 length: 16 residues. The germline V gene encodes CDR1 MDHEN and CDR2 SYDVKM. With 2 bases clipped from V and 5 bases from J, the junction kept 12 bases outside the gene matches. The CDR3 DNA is TGTGCCAGCAGTTTACACTTCGGGACAGTTCTTAACGAGCAGTACTTC. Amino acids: CASSLHFGTVLNEQYF.